Each of the 18 T cell receptor beta chains below was sequenced from the same sample in a study of CD8 T cells in ankylosing spondylitis. Each CDR3 protein is one row after TCRdb ran MiXCR on the 5' RACE reads. Seen here are 130,000 to 150,000 distinct CDR3 sequences, 7% to 10% observed once, and the top ten hold under 7.5%. Sequencing was performed on synovial fluid, either unsorted or a sorted T cell fraction (not recorded which). Receptor source: a male donor with ankylosing spondylitis.

This clonotype was seen only a few times. The chain is built from TRBV24-1 and TRBJ2-6; no clear D. Germline V CDR1 and CDR2: KGHDR, SFDVKD. The CDR3 sequence is 14 residues long. V lost 2 bases to trimming and J lost 4 bases, with 5 bases between them. CDR3 protein: CATSDSAGANVLTF. The CDR3, as DNA: TGTGCCACCAGTGATTCGGCCGGGGCCAACGTCCTGACTTTC.

This clonotype has more than one count but fewer than ten. The genes are TRBV9 and TRBJ1-6; D gene ambiguous. The CDR3 spans 15 residues. Trimming cost V 3 bases and J 0 bases, with 7 bases left between them. The germline V gene encodes CDR1 SGDLS and CDR2 YYNGEE. The DNA for the CDR3 is TGTGCCAGCAGCGCCGGTAGCTCCTATAATTCACCCCTCCACTTT. Its protein product is CASSAGSSYNSPLHF. Supplemented by reference TRBV9 and TRBJ1-6, the full variable domain reads DSGVTQTPKHLITATGQRVTLRCSPRSGDLSVYWYQQSLDQGLQFLIQYYNGEERAKGNILERFSAQQFPDLHSELNLSSLELGDSALYFCASSAGSSYNSPLHFGNGTRLTVT.

At least ten counts were recorded for this clonotype. The rearrangement links TRBV12-3 or TRBV12-4 to TRBJ2-3, with D tentatively TRBD1 or TRBD2 (5 bases each). V lost 7 bases to trimming and J lost 0 bases, with 11 bases between them. This CDR3 has 14 residues. The CDR3 region is CASTWDGSTDTQYF. The CDR3 coding sequence is TGTGCCAGCACCTGGGACGGTAGCACAGATACGCAGTATTTT.

This clonotype occurred a few times. CDR3 in DNA: TGCAGGGCCGGACTAGCGGACCGGAGCTCCTACAATGAGCAGTTCTTC. This translates into CRAGLADRSSYNEQFF. V and J are TRBV20-1 and TRBJ2-1, with TRBD2 matching 10 bases. Germline CDR1 is DFQATT and CDR2 is SNEGSKA (reference sequence). The CDR3 runs 16 residues.

This clonotype was counted at least ten times. V usage is TRBV27 and J usage is TRBJ1-2; D remains ambiguous. Trimming removed 3 bases from V and 5 bases from J, with 4 bases in between. Germline CDR1 is MNHEY and CDR2 is SMNVEV (reference sequence). The CDR3 sequence is 11 residues long. The DNA of the CDR3 is TGTGCCAGCAGTTTTGGTTATGGCTACACCTTC. Its translation: CASSFGYGYTF.

This clonotype appeared many times. This rearrangement joins TRBV3-1 to TRBJ2-7; D is possibly TRBD2 (6 bases). With 0 bases removed from V and 0 bases from J, the gap between germline ends came to 12 bases. This CDR3 contains 16 residues. Germline V gives CDR1 LGHDT, CDR2 YNNKEL (reference sequence). The CDR3 loop is CASSQESLANSYEQYF. CDR3 nucleotide sequence: TGTGCCAGCAGCCAAGAGAGCCTAGCGAACTCCTACGAGCAGTACTTC.

This clonotype was observed many times. The chain combines TRBV6-1 with TRBJ1-2; 7 bases are shared with TRBD1. After removal of 6 bases from V and 5 bases from J, the junction contained 6 bases not matched to a gene. The germline gives CDR1 MNHNS, CDR2 SASEGT. This CDR3 has 13 residues. The CDR3 region has the DNA TGTGCCAGCAGGACAGGGCTAATGTATGGCTACACCTTC. Its protein product is CASRTGLMYGYTF.

There are a few counts of this clonotype. This chain uses TRBV9 with TRBJ2-7; D gene uncertain. There are 12 residues in the CDR3. Trimming took 7 bases from V and 3 from J, leaving 11 bases between them. Germline CDR1 and CDR2: SGDLS and YYNGEE. The CDR3 reads CASGKGGYEQYF. As DNA, the CDR3 is TGTGCCAGCGGAAAGGGCGGCTACGAGCAGTACTTC.

This clonotype was detected ten times or more. DNA for the CDR3: TGTGCCAGCAAGGACCCATCCGGGACAGGGGGCAGTGGCTACACCTTC. Its translation: CASKDPSGTGGSGYTF. This chain connects TRBV28 to TRBJ1-2; the match to TRBD1 covers 12 bases. CDR3 size: 16 residues. Trimming removed 7 bases from V and 7 bases from J; junction bases left unmatched: 13. Germline-derived CDR1 and CDR2 are MDHEN and SYDVKM.

There are many counts of this clonotype. The chain couples TRBV20-1 to TRBJ2-1; maybe TRBD2 (6 bases). Trimming took 0 bases from V and 7 from J, leaving 13 bases between them. The CDR3 covers 14 residues. Germline CDR1 is DFQATT and CDR2 is SNEGSKA (reference sequence). The CDR3: CSARDRLASNEQFF. CDR3 sequence (DNA): TGCAGTGCTAGAGATCGGCTAGCGTCGAATGAGCAGTTCTTC.

This clonotype appeared a few times. This CDR3 is CASTKDPGLGTDTQYF. The CDR3 DNA reads TGTGCCAGCACCAAGGACCCGGGACTAGGCACAGATACGCAGTATTTT. The chain uses TRBV7-2 and TRBJ2-3; 8 nucleotides align to TRBD2. Per the germline V gene, CDR1 is SGHTA and CDR2 is FQGNSA. The CDR3 has 16 amino acids. Trimming took 7 bases from V and 1 from J; bases not matched to a gene: 10.

This rearrangement joins TRBV27 to TRBJ1-5; weak D call: TRBD1 (5 bases). The CDR3 length is 15 residues. V was pared by 2 bases and J by 0 bases, with 8 bases between. Germline CDR1 is MNHEY and CDR2 is SMNVEV (reference sequence). CDR3 DNA: TGTGCCAGCAGTTTAAGGGGATATAGCAATCAGCCCCAGCATTTT. Its translation: CASSLRGYSNQPQHF.

This clonotype was picked up many times. This rearrangement joins TRBV5-6 to TRBJ2-1; D is unclear. Trimming stripped 7 bases from V and 6 bases from J, with 5 bases between. This CDR3 is built from 10 residues. Germline assignment: CDR1 SGHDT and CDR2 YYEEEE. The chain's CDR3 is CASGFNEQFF. The CDR3 DNA reads TGTGCCAGCGGTTTCAATGAGCAGTTCTTC.

There are a few counts of this clonotype. V and J are TRBV5-4 and TRBJ2-1, with D perhaps TRBD1 or TRBD2 (5 bases each). V was shortened by 4 bases and J by 3 bases, with 14 bases between the two germline ends. Germline V gives CDR1 SGHNT, CDR2 YYREEE (reference sequence). The length of the CDR3 is 15 residues. The CDR3 here is CASSPTGTNYNEQFF. The CDR3 DNA reads as TGTGCCAGCAGCCCTACCGGGACCAACTACAATGAGCAGTTCTTC.

This clonotype was counted a few times. This chain links TRBV20-1 with TRBJ2-3; the D is unclear. CDR1 is DFQATT and CDR2 is SNEGSKA in the germline V gene (reference sequence). The V end lost 6 bases, the J end lost 6 bases, and 13 bases lay between the germline ends. The CDR3 runs 12 residues. CDR3 DNA: TGCAGTGCCTTGGGTTCCGGGGATACGCAGTATTTT. This translates into CSALGSGDTQYF.

The chain recombines TRBV28 with TRBJ1-3, with no clear D. Germline V CDR1 and CDR2: MDHEN, SYDVKM. The CDR3 runs 14 residues. V shed 8 bases and J shed 0 bases, with 11 bases lying between them. DNA of the CDR3: TGTGCCAGCTGGGCCCGATCCTCTGGAAACACCATATATTTT. Translation gives CASWARSSGNTIYF.

This clonotype was seen at least ten times. The genes are TRBV20-1 and TRBJ2-5; 10 bases agree with TRBD2. The ends lost 3 bases at V and 7 bases at J; junction bases unmatched: 8. The length of the CDR3 is 14 residues. The germline gives CDR1 DFQATT, CDR2 SNEGSKA (reference sequence). The CDR3 DNA sequence: TGCAGTGCTAGGCTCTCTAGCGGGAGCCCGACCCAGTACTTC. Residues: CSARLSSGSPTQYF.

CDR3 amino acids: CASSRGFETQYF. In nucleotides, the CDR3 is TGTGCCAGCAGCCGTGGGTTTGAGACCCAGTACTTC. This chain uses TRBV7-8 with TRBJ2-5; D call uncertain. The V and J ends lost 5 bases and 5 bases respectively, with 9 bases between them. Germline V gene sequence: CDR1 SGHVS, CDR2 FQNEAQ. The CDR3 length is 12 residues.